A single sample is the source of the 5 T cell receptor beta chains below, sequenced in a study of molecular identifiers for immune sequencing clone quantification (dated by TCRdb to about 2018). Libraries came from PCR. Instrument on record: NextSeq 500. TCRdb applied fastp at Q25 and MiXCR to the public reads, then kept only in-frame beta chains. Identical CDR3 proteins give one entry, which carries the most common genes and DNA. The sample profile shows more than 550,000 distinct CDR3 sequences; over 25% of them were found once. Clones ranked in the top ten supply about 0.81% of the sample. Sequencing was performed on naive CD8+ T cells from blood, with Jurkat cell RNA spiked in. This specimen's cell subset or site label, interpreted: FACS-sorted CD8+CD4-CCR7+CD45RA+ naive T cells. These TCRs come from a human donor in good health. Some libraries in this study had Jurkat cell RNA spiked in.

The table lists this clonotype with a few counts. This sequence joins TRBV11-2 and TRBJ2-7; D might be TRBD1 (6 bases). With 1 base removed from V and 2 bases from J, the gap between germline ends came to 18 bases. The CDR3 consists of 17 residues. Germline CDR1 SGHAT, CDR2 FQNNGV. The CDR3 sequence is CASSLAPRTDKAYEQYF. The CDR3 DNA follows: TGTGCCAGCAGCTTAGCTCCGCGGACAGACAAAGCCTACGAGCAGTACTTC.

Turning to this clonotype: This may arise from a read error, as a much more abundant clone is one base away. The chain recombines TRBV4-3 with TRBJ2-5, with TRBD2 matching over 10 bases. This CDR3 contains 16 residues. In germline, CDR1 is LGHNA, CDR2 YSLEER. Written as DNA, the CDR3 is TGCGCCAGCGGCCAAGCCGGGACTAGCGCGCTTGAGACCCAGTACTTC. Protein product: CASGQAGTSALETQYF.

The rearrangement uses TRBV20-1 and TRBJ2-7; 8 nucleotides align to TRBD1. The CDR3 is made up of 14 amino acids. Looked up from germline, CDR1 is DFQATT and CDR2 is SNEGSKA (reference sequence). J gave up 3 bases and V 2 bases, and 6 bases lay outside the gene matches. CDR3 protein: CSARLDDRGYEQYF. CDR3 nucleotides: TGCAGTGCTAGATTAGATGACAGGGGCTACGAGCAGTACTTC.

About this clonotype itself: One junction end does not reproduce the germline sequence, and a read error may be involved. The CDR3: CASSFTGTISYNEQLF. The CDR3, as DNA: TGTGCCAGCAGCTTTACCGGGACAATCTCCTACAATGAGCAGCTCTTC. This rearrangement joins TRBV11-2 to TRBJ2-1; D is perhaps TRBD1 (6 bases). CDR1 is SGHAT, CDR2 FQNNGV, per germline. The CDR3 is 16 amino acids.

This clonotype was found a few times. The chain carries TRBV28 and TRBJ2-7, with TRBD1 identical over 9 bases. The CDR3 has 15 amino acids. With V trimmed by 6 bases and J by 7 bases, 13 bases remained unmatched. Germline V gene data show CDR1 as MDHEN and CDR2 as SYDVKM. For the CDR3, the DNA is TGTGCCAGCAGCCAATCCGGACAGGGGATTCGTGAGCAGTACTTC. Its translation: CASSQSGQGIREQYF.